The 10 T cell receptor beta chains listed next were all sequenced from one sample in a study of a mutant IDH1 vaccine in newly diagnosed glioma. Indicated time point: week 23, last vaccination. All doses held 300 ug of mutant IDH1 20-mer peptide, with topical imiquimod. Sequencing was performed with immunoSEQ multiplex PCR; in TCRdb, only in-frame clones are kept and a portion is missing. This table holds around 54,000 clones, 87% found once. These receptors' targets are unknown. Here the sequenced sample was PBMCs, taken from a glioma patient whose treatment included an IDH1 peptide vaccine. These receptors all come from a man aged 35 to 55 with glioma.

The chain is built from TRBV28 and TRBJ2-7, with D unresolved. The CDR3 totals 12 residues. V lost 2 bases and J 4 bases, leaving 6 bases between the germline ends. CDR1 and CDR2 from the germline V gene are MDHEN and SYDVKM. The CDR3 reads CASSLGGYEQYF. The CDR3 nucleotides read TGTGCCAGCAGTTTAGGCGGATACGAGCAGTACTTC. The full variable domain, its missing parts supplied by reference TRBV28 and TRBJ2-7, is DVKVTQSSRYLVKRTGEKVFLECVQDMDHENMFWYRQDPGLGLRLIYFSYDVKMKEKGDIPEGYSVSREKKERFSLILESASTNQTSMYLCASSLGGYEQYFGPGTRLTVT.

The CDR3 region is CASSLGLAGDSDTQYF. In nucleotides, the CDR3 is TGCGCCAGCAGCCTAGGACTAGCGGGAGATTCTGATACGCAGTATTTT. The V call is TRBV5-1, the J call TRBJ2-3; 13 bases align to TRBD2. The CDR3 runs 16 residues. Per the germline V gene, CDR1 is SGHRS and CDR2 is YFSETQ. V trimming: 4 bases; J trimming: 6 bases; junction bases outside the gene matches: 8.

DNA of the CDR3: TGTGCCAGCAGCTTAACTGGGGGGACCCTCTCTGATGGCACTGAAGCTTTCTTT. Protein product: CASSLTGGTLSDGTEAFF. The rearrangement uses TRBV7-3 and TRBJ1-1, with D perhaps TRBD1 (5 bases). Germline V CDR1 and CDR2: SGHTA, FQGTGA. This CDR3 comprises 18 residues. The V gene lost 0 bases and the J gene lost 4 bases, with 21 bases spanning the gap.

The chain couples TRBV6-6 to TRBJ1-2; D perhaps matches TRBD1 (5 bases). The germline gives CDR1 MNHNY, CDR2 SVGAGI (reference sequence). The CDR3 spans 15 residues. The ends were cut back, 4 bases at V and 2 bases at J, with 14 bases in the middle. The CDR3 region is CASSSTSDRNYGYTF. The CDR3 DNA reads TGTGCCAGCAGTTCCACCTCCGACAGAAACTATGGCTACACCTTC.

The chain uses TRBV27 and TRBJ2-7; TRBD1 is a possible D gene (7 bases). Germline-derived CDR1 and CDR2 are MNHEY and SMNVEV (reference sequence). The CDR3 consists of 13 residues. V was trimmed by 10 bases and J by 4 bases, leaving 17 bases between them. In DNA form, the CDR3 reads TGTGCCACCAACGTTCCAGGGGGGTACGAGCAGTACTTC. It codes for CATNVPGGYEQYF.

The chain couples TRBV5-1 to TRBJ2-5; D remains unclear. The germline V gene has CDR1 SGHRS and CDR2 YFSETQ. This CDR3 region has 14 residues. V gave up 1 base and J gave up 1 base, with 8 bases separating them. This CDR3 is CASSLNNIQETQYF. DNA for the CDR3: TGCGCCAGCAGCTTGAATAACATCCAAGAGACCCAGTACTTC.

The chain couples TRBV10-2 to TRBJ2-2; TRBD1 matches at 7 bases. J gave up 0 bases and V 8 bases, and 9 bases lay outside the gene matches. CDR1 WSHSY and CDR2 SAAADI come from the germline V gene. The CDR3 is 16 residues long. Here the CDR3 reads CASGGPGTANTGELFF. The DNA for the CDR3 is TGCGCCAGCGGGGGCCCAGGGACAGCGAACACCGGGGAGCTGTTTTTT.

The chain employs TRBV11-3 and TRBJ2-3; D ambiguous. The CDR3 extends over 13 amino acids. The ends were cut back, 5 bases at V and 4 bases at J, with 10 bases in the middle. The germline V gene encodes CDR1 SGHNT and CDR2 YENEEA. This chain's CDR3 is CASSPYGSDTQYF. The CDR3 DNA sequence: TGTGCCAGCAGCCCCTACGGGTCAGATACGCAGTATTTT.

The CDR3 DNA is TGTGCCACCCCGAAAGGAAACACCATATATTTT. Its protein product is CATPKGNTIYF. The rearrangement joins TRBV18 to TRBJ1-3; no clear D. Germline CDR1 and CDR2: KGHSH and LQKENI. This CDR3 region has 11 residues. V was clipped by 10 bases and J by 4 bases, with 8 bases between them.

The genes are TRBV15 and TRBJ1-2, with D possibly TRBD1 on 5 matching bases. This CDR3 contains 14 residues. Germline loops: CDR1 LNHNV, CDR2 YYDKDF (reference sequence). Trimming pared 0 bases from V and 8 bases from J, leaving 13 bases between. CDR3 DNA sequence: TGTGCCACCAGCAGAGAACTGAGGGACGGAGGCTACACCTTC. It encodes CATSRELRDGGYTF.